The present TCR beta chain was sequenced within a study of T cells after yellow fever vaccination. Study at large: Fractions of low cell number were prepared using SMART-Seq v4 Ultra Low Input.

This clonotype was counted many times. Its antigen remains unidentified. The study's findings and limits: Among primary-vaccination clones, most reappeared after the booster, at roughly 96% for CD4 and 85% to 90% for CD8.

With 4 bases removed from V and 5 bases from J, the gap between germline ends came to 15 bases. This CDR3 spans 14 amino acids. The germline CDR1 and CDR2 sequences are SGHRS and YFSETQ. Using its own MiXCR run on the 5' RACE reads, TCRdb lists one record per CDR3 protein. The sample has 110,000 to 150,000 distinct CDR3 sequences, roughly 6.7% seen once; the top ten hold more than 0.6%. The V call is TRBV5-1, the J call TRBJ1-1, with D possibly being TRBD1 (6 bases). The input for sequencing was CD4+ T cells sorted from PBMCs, taken 10 days after the yellow fever booster vaccination. The source of this sequence is a man under 40 who received the YFV17D yellow fever vaccine. CDR3 region: CASSRLQGTTEAFF. The DNA of the CDR3 is TGCGCCAGCAGCCGCCTTCAGGGGACGACTGAAGCTTTCTTT. Combining the CDR3 with reference TRBV5-1 and TRBJ1-1 gives the whole variable domain KAGVTQTPRYLIKTRGQQVTLSCSPISGHRSVSWYQQTPGQGLQFLFEYFSETQRNKGNFPGRFSGRQFSNSRSEMNVSTLELGDSALYLCASSRLQGTTEAFFGQGTRLTVV.